A single sample is the source of the 31 T cell receptor beta chains below, sequenced in a study of tumor-infiltrating lymphocytes in oesophageal squamous cell carcinoma. TCRdb reanalysed the PCR reads using MiXCR and keeps one entry per CDR3 protein. Of about 10,000 distinct CDR3 sequences in the sample, roughly 57% were seen once. Sequencing was carried out using esophageal tumor tissue. These TCRs come from a female donor with esophageal squamous cell carcinoma.

The sample holds a few counts of this clonotype. The chain couples TRBV28 to TRBJ2-6; D gene unclear. The length of the CDR3 is 14 residues. Germline CDR1 is MDHEN and CDR2 is SYDVKM. V was trimmed by 5 bases and J by 2 bases, leaving 7 bases between them. The CDR3 DNA reads as TGTGCCAGCAGTATAGTGGCTGGGGCCAACGTCCTGACTTTC. As protein: CASSIVAGANVLTF.

The rearrangement joins TRBV7-3 to TRBJ2-7; no reliable D call. This CDR3 has 13 residues. The V gene lost 4 bases and the J gene lost 0 bases, with 7 bases spanning the gap. Germline values: CDR1 SGHTA, CDR2 FQGTGA. The CDR3 DNA is TGTGCCAGCAGCTCACTACCCTCCTACGAGCAGTACTTC. Protein sequence: CASSSLPSYEQYF.

This chain uses TRBV7-6 with TRBJ1-1, with 10 bases fitting TRBD2. The J call could be wrong; TRBJ2-1 is a better fit for the DNA end. CDR1 is SGHVS, CDR2 FNYEAQ, per germline. The CDR3 sequence is 14 residues long. DNA for the CDR3: TGTGCCAGCTCCACTAGCGGGGTTTACAATGAGCAGTTCTTC. Its protein product is CASSTSGVYNEQFF.

This rearrangement joins TRBV7-6 to TRBJ2-3; D gene unclear. Germline lookup yields CDR1 SGHVS and CDR2 FNYEAQ. Trimming stripped 3 bases from V and 5 bases from J, with 9 bases between. The CDR3 runs to 13 residues. The CDR3 sequence is CASSLVWGDTQYF. The CDR3 DNA reads TGTGCCAGCAGCTTGGTATGGGGAGATACGCAGTATTTT.

This clonotype was found a few times. The chain couples TRBV10-3 to TRBJ2-7; D not resolved. The CDR3 length is 14 residues. Germline CDR1 ENHRY, CDR2 SYGVKD. Trimming took 3 bases from V and 1 from J, leaving 10 bases between them. This CDR3 reads CAISEMTPSYEQYF. DNA of the CDR3: TGTGCCATCAGTGAAATGACTCCGTCCTACGAGCAGTACTTC.

The chain has TRBV7-3 and TRBJ2-7; 13 bases agree with TRBD2. The end of the DNA aligns better with TRBJ2-1, so the J call may be wrong. This CDR3 comprises 16 residues. Germline CDR1 SGHTA, CDR2 FQGTGA. The CDR3 nucleotides are TGTGCCAGCAGCTACCTACTAGCGGGGGGGCTCAATGAGCAGTTCTTC. Amino acids: CASSYLLAGGLNEQFF.

This chain links TRBV7-9 with TRBJ1-4; D is possibly TRBD1 (5 bases). The germline gives CDR1 SEHNR, CDR2 FQNEAQ (reference sequence). The V gene lost 5 bases and the J gene lost 3 bases, with 16 bases spanning the gap. CDR3 length equals 16 residues. The CDR3 loop reads CASSPHGGVSNEKLFF. The CDR3 nucleotides are TGTGCCAGCAGCCCGCATGGGGGGGTGTCTAATGAAAAACTGTTTTTT.

The chain combines TRBV7-3 with TRBJ2-3, with D perhaps TRBD2 (6 bases). There are 15 residues in the CDR3. Deletions cut 1 base from V and 0 bases from J, with 8 bases between. From germline, CDR1 is SGHTA and CDR2 FQGTGA. The CDR3 region is CASSLRGVSTDTQYF. In nucleotides, the CDR3 is TGTGCCAGCAGCTTAAGGGGGGTTAGCACAGATACGCAGTATTTT. The whole variable domain, filled in from reference TRBV7-3 and TRBJ2-3, reads GAGVSQTPSNKVTEKGKYVELRCDPISGHTALYWYRQSLGQGPEFLIYFQGTGAADDSGLPNDRFFAVRPEGSVSTLKIQRTERGDSAVYLCASSLRGVSTDTQYFGPGTRLTVL.

In its sample, this clonotype was seen a few times. V is TRBV24-1 and J is TRBJ2-7; 12 bases match TRBD1. The DNA end favors TRBJ2-1, so the J call may be wrong. Germline lookup yields CDR1 KGHDR and CDR2 SFDVKD. This CDR3 has 14 amino acids. DNA for the CDR3: TGTGCCACCAGCCGGGACAGGGGGCGAAATGAGCAGTTCTTC. It codes for CATSRDRGRNEQFF.

The rearrangement uses TRBV7-3 and TRBJ2-3; no clear D gene. CDR1 and CDR2 from the germline V gene are SGHTA and FQGTGA. The CDR3 is 15 residues long. V lost 5 bases to trimming and J lost 5 bases, with 17 bases between them. The CDR3 DNA sequence: TGTGCCAGCAGCCCCGGAGACGACCTTAAAGATACGCAGTATTTT. Protein sequence: CASSPGDDLKDTQYF.

This clonotype has just one count. The rearrangement links TRBV7-9 to TRBJ2-7, with a weak D call TRBD1 (5 bases). The J call may be wrong; the DNA end is better matched by TRBJ1-2. CDR1 is SEHNR, CDR2 FQNEAQ, per germline (reference sequence). The length of the CDR3 is 15 residues. The CDR3 spells CASSLSGRTNYGYTF. The CDR3 DNA reads TGTGCCAGCAGCTTATCGGGGCGGACTAACTATGGCTACACCTTC.

This clonotype appeared once. This sequence joins TRBV11-2 and TRBJ2-6; D uncertain. The CDR3 extends over 17 amino acids. V gave up 4 bases and J gave up 0 bases, with 13 bases separating them. Looked up from germline, CDR1 is SGHAT and CDR2 is FQNNGV. The CDR3 region has the DNA TGTGCCAGCAGCTCGTACCGACTGAGCTCTGGGGCCAACGTCCTGACTTTC. Translated, it gives CASSSYRLSSGANVLTF.

This chain connects TRBV12-3 or TRBV12-4 to TRBJ2-7; TRBD2 matches 8 bases. Germline trimming cut 3 bases from V and 5 bases from J; bases unmatched to any gene: 6. The CDR3 covers 14 residues. For the CDR3, the DNA is TGTGCCAGCAGTTTTGGGACTAGTTTAAACGAGCAGTACTTC. Translated: CASSFGTSLNEQYF.

This clonotype was seen only a few times. The J gene is TRBJ2-1, the V gene TRBV7-3, with 9 bases fitting TRBD1. V shed 1 base and J 8 bases; nucleotides not matched to a gene: 9. Germline loops: CDR1 SGHTA, CDR2 FQGTGA. This CDR3 comprises 16 residues. This CDR3 is CASSLNLDRGSDEQFF. CDR3 sequence (DNA): TGTGCCAGCAGCTTAAATCTGGACAGGGGCTCCGATGAGCAGTTCTTC.

The genes are TRBV12-3 or TRBV12-4 and TRBJ2-3; D ambiguous. The CDR3 is 13 amino acids. The V and J ends lost 4 bases and 2 bases respectively, with 7 bases between them. The CDR3 DNA reads TGTGCCAGCAGTTCCCTTTACACAGATACGCAGTATTTT. It codes for CASSSLYTDTQYF.

The chain combines TRBV7-3 with TRBJ2-3, with D possibly matching TRBD1 (6 bases). The CDR3 runs 14 residues. V lost 2 bases to trimming and J lost 5 bases, with 11 bases between them. Germline V CDR1 and CDR2: SGHTA, FQGTGA. CDR3 sequence reads: CASSLVQGIDTQYF. The CDR3 DNA follows: TGTGCCAGCAGCTTAGTACAGGGAATAGATACGCAGTATTTT.

The chain couples TRBV6-2 or TRBV6-3 to TRBJ2-3, with D perhaps TRBD2 (5 bases). Germline values: CDR1 MNHEY, CDR2 SVGEGT. The V and J ends lost 10 bases and 1 base respectively, with 18 bases between them. The CDR3 consists of 15 residues. As DNA, the CDR3 is TGTGCCACCTCGAGTAGCGCCGCCCGCACAGATACGCAGTATTTT. This codes for CATSSSAARTDTQYF.

The chain combines TRBV6-2 or TRBV6-3 with TRBJ2-5; TRBD2 agrees at 13 bases. The germline V gene has CDR1 MNHEY and CDR2 SVGEGT. J gave up 5 bases and V 7 bases, and 16 bases lay outside the gene matches. CDR3 size: 18 residues. CDR3 DNA: TGTGCCAGCACTCTCCTCTTCCGGACTAGCGGGGGTCTGGAGACCCAGTACTTC. It codes for CASTLLFRTSGGLETQYF.

This chain links TRBV5-3 with TRBJ2-7, with TRBD2 matching 7 bases. With the DNA end fitting TRBJ2-1 better, the J assignment may be wrong. TRBV5-3 qualifies as an ORF whose function is uncertain. CDR3 length: 14 residues. The DNA for the CDR3 is TGTGCCAGCACACCGGAGCTAGCGGACAATGAGCAGTTCTTC. The encoded protein is CASTPELADNEQFF.

This clonotype was picked up a small number of times. The chain employs TRBV7-9 and TRBJ2-4, with D hard to call. The CDR3 sequence is 12 residues long. Germline assignment: CDR1 SEHNR and CDR2 FQNEAQ (reference sequence). Trimming removed 5 bases at V and 6 bases at J, with 8 bases between. The CDR3 loop is CASSPRLNIQYF. The CDR3 nucleotides read TGTGCCAGCAGCCCGCGGTTAAACATTCAGTACTTC.

This clonotype qualifies as large. The chain joins TRBV7-3 to TRBJ2-1; the match to TRBD2 covers 8 bases. Per the germline V gene, CDR1 is SGHTA and CDR2 is FQGTGA. The V segment lost 5 bases and the J segment 3 bases; nucleotides outside the gene matches: 6. CDR3 length equals 15 residues. This chain's CDR3 is CASSPRLAFYNEQFF. DNA of the CDR3: TGTGCCAGCAGCCCACGACTAGCGTTCTACAATGAGCAGTTCTTC.

This clonotype has just one count. The J gene is TRBJ1-2, the V gene TRBV11-2, with unresolved D. Per germline, CDR1 SGHAT and CDR2 FQNNGV. V was trimmed by 1 base and J by 6 bases, leaving 15 bases between them. The CDR3 spans 15 residues. The CDR3 reads CASSLAIPGVNGYTF. Here the CDR3 DNA reads TGTGCCAGCAGCTTAGCGATACCCGGAGTGAATGGCTACACCTTC.

This clonotype was seen ten or more times. The rearrangement uses TRBV6-1 and TRBJ1-4; a weak D match, TRBD1 (5 bases). V gave up 10 bases and J gave up 3 bases, with 12 bases separating them. Germline V gene lookup returns CDR1 MNHNS and CDR2 SASEGT. The CDR3 contains 13 residues. The CDR3 spells CATRGIPNEKLFF. Written as DNA, the CDR3 is TGTGCCACCCGGGGCATCCCTAATGAAAAACTGTTTTTT.

With regard to this clonotype: The conserved closing phenylalanine or tryptophan is absent in this CDR3, likely reflecting a read error. The chain combines TRBV12-3 or TRBV12-4 with TRBJ2-3, with 9 positions matching TRBD1. This CDR3 has 15 residues. V dropped 4 bases and J dropped 4; count of bases not matched to a gene: 6. CDR3 nucleotide sequence: TGTGCCAGCAGTTCCGGACAGGGGTACGCAGATACGCAGTATTTA. Translated, it gives CASSSGQGYADTQYL.

V gene TRBV6-9 combines with J gene TRBJ2-3, with TRBD1 identical over 9 bases. This CDR3 is 15 amino acids long. V was pared by 7 bases and J by 3 bases, with 8 bases of the junction left unmatched. Germline assignment: CDR1 MNHGY and CDR2 SVAAGI. CDR3 region: CASNRDRVLTDTQYF. The CDR3 region has the DNA TGTGCCAGCAACCGGGACAGGGTCCTGACAGATACGCAGTATTTT.

V gene TRBV7-3 combines with J gene TRBJ2-3; no firm D call. Trimming cost V 0 bases and J 2 bases, with 9 bases left between them. This CDR3 has 15 amino acids. CDR1 is SGHTA, CDR2 FQGTGA, per germline. CDR3 bases: TGTGCCAGCAGCTTAACGGGCTCAGACACAGATACGCAGTATTTT. Protein sequence: CASSLTGSDTDTQYF.

This clonotype was counted once. V gene TRBV2 combines with J gene TRBJ2-1, with 7 bases aligning to TRBD1. The length of the CDR3 is 15 residues. Trimming took 7 bases from V and 9 from J; bases not matched to a gene: 15. The germline V gene has CDR1 SNHLY and CDR2 FYNNEI. The CDR3 DNA reads TGTGCCAGCACAAACAGACAGGGAGTATTGGGTGAGCAGTTCTTC. It is translated as CASTNRQGVLGEQFF.

V gene TRBV7-2 combines with J gene TRBJ2-5; 8 bases fit TRBD1. The last part of the DNA fits TRBJ2-7 better; the J call may be wrong. This CDR3 region has 13 residues. Germline V gene lookup returns CDR1 SGHTA and CDR2 FQGNSA. The DNA of the CDR3 is TGTGCCAGCAGCTTGGGACAGGTCAACGAGCAGTACTTC. It specifies CASSLGQVNEQYF.

The V gene is TRBV7-3, the J gene TRBJ2-7; 7 bases fit TRBD2. Germline V gives CDR1 SGHTA, CDR2 FQGTGA. The CDR3 has 14 amino acids. The V gene end was trimmed by 2 bases and the J gene end by 2 bases; junction bases not matched to a gene: 3. Here the CDR3 reads CASSLQGGPYEQYF. The CDR3 nucleotides read TGTGCCAGCAGCTTACAGGGAGGGCCCTACGAGCAGTACTTC.

The chain joins TRBV7-2 to TRBJ2-1; D is unresolved. The end of the DNA is better explained by TRBJ2-7, so the J call may be wrong. This CDR3 comprises 14 residues. Looked up from germline, CDR1 is SGHTA and CDR2 is FQGNSA. CDR3 in amino acids: CASSLGPHSYEQYF. The DNA of the CDR3 is TGTGCCAGCAGCTTAGGACCGCACTCCTACGAGCAGTACTTC.

In this sample, this clonotype turned up a few times. This sequence joins TRBV12-3 or TRBV12-4 and TRBJ2-1, with 10 bases aligning to TRBD2. The junction had 4 bases not matched to a gene; V was cut back by 6 bases and J by 5 bases. CDR3 length: 14 amino acids. CDR3 sequence: CASRESGRDNEQFF. CDR3 nucleotides: TGTGCCAGCAGAGAGAGCGGGAGGGACAATGAGCAGTTCTTC.